The clone carrying this T cell receptor beta chain was counted at least ten times. Alpha and beta chains were covered, as first-strand cDNA relied on TRAV- and TRBV-specific primers. The PCR that amplified TCRs ran for about 18 cycles, relying on a constant-region primer and a V-primer adapter. The isolated mRNA underwent amplification through in vitro transcription. Using its own MiXCR run on the reads, TCRdb lists one record per CDR3 protein. The data hold roughly 40,000 distinct CDR3 sequences, with under 30% observed a single time. These data are taken from a study of low-dose radiotherapy and immunotherapy resistance in tumors. At the level of the study: Members of Cohort 2 were treated with 1 Gy per fraction every two weeks; their total was 13 Gy over 26 weeks. Each patient was administered nivolumab intravenously at 240 mg, which was a flat dose, every two weeks, along with intravenous ipilimumab at 1 mg/kg every six weeks.

The time point is: after trial treatment. Specified treatment: LDRT plus nivolumab, ipilimumab, low-dose cyclophosphamide and aspirin (RACIN trial). Donors received a regimen that comprised nivolumab, ipilimumab, aspirin, low-dose cyclophosphamide and low-dose radiotherapy. The CDR3 extends over 14 amino acids. Germline V gives CDR1 LNHNV, CDR2 YYDKDF (reference sequence). J gave up 5 bases and V 5 bases, and 5 bases lay outside the gene matches. The rearrangement joins TRBV15 to TRBJ2-3; 9 nucleotides align to TRBD1. The specimen was PBMCs, collected after low-dose radiotherapy plus immunotherapy. The source of this sequence is a male donor with prostate cancer. The CDR3 loop reads CATSRRQGGDTQYF. The CDR3 nucleotides are TGTGCCACCAGCCGCCGACAGGGGGGAGATACGCAGTATTTT.